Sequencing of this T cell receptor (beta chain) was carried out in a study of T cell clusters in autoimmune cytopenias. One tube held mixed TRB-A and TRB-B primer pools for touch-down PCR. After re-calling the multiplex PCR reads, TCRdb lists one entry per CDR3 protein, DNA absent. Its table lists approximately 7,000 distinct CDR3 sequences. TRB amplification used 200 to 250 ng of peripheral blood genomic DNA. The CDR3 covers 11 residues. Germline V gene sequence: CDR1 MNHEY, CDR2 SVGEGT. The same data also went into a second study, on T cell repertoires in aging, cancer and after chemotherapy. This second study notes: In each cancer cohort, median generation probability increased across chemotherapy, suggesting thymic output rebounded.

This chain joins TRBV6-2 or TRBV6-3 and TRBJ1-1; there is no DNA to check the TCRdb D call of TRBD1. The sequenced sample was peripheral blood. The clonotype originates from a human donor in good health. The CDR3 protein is CASSYGRKAFF.